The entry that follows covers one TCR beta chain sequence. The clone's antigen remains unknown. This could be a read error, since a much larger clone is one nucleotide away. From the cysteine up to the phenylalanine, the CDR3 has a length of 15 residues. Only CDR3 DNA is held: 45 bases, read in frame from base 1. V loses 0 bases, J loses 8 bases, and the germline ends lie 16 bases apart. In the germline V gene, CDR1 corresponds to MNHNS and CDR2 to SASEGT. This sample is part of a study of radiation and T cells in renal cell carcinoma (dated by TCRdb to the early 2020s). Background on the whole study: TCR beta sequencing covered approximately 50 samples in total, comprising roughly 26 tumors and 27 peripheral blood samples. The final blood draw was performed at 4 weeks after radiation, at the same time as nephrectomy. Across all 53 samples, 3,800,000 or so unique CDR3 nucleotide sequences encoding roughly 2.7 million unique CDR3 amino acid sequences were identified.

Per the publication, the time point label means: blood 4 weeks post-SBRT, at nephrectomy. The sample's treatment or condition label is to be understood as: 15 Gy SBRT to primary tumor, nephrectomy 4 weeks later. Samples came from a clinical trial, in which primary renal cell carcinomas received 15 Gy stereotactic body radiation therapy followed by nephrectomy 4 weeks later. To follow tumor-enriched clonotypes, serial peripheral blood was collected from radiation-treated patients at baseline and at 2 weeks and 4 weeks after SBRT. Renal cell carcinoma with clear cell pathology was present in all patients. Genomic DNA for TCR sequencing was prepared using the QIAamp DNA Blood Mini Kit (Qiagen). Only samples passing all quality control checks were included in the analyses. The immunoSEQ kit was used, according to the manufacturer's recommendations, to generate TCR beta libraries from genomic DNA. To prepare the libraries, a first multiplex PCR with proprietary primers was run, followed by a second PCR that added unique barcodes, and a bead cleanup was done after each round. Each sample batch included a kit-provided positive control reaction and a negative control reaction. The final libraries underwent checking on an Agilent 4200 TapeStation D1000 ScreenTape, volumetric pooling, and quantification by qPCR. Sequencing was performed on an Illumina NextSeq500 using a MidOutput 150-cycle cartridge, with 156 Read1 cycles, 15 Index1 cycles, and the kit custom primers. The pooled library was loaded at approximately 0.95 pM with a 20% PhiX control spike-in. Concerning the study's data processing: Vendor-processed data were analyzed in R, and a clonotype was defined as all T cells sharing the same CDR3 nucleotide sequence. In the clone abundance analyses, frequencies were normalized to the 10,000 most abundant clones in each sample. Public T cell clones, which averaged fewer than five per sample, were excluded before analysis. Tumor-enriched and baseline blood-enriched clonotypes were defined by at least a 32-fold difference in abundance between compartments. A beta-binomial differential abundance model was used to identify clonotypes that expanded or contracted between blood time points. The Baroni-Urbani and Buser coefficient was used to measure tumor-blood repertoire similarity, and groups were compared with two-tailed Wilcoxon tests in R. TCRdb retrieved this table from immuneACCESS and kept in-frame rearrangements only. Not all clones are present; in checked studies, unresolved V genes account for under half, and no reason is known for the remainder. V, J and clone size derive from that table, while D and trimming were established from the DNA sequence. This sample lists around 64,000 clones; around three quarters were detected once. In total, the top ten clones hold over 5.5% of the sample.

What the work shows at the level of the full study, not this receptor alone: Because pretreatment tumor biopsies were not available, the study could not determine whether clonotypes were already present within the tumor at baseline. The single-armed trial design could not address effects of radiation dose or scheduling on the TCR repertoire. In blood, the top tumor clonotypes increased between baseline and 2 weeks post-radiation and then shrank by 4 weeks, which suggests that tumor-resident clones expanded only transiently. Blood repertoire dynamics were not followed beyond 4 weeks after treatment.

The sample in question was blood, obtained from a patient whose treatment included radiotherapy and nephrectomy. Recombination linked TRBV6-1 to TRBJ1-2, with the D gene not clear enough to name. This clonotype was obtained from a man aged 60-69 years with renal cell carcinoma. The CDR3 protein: CASSEAFDGRWGYTF. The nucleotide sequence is TGTGCCAGCAGTGAAGCTTTCGACGGCCGCTGGGGCTACACCTTC.